Shown below are 4 T cell receptor beta chains from a single sample sequenced in a study of CD8+CD57+ T cells in acquired aplastic anemia. The use of genomic DNA as template underpinned the TCR beta VDJ and CDR3 profiling. A single record per CDR3 protein comes from TCRdb applying MiXCR to the reads. The sample has hundreds of thousands of distinct CDR3 sequences; about 70% are singletons. Material for sequencing was sorted CD4+, CD8+, or CD8+CD57+ T cells (not recorded which) from PBMCs. The receptors originated from a human donor in good health, serving as a control.

Note on this clonotype: One end of the junction varies from germline; a read error may be responsible. The chain employs TRBV20-1 and TRBJ1-2; D unresolved. The CDR3 is made up of 14 amino acids. Germline V CDR1 and CDR2: DFQATT, SNEGSKA (reference sequence). The CDR3 DNA is TGCAGCGCTAGAGATGGAAGGCTGCGAGATGGCTACACCTTC. Translated: CSARDGRLRDGYTF.

Comments on this clonotype: A much bigger clone sits one base away, suggesting this may be a read error. This chain joins TRBV9 and TRBJ2-1; TRBD1 might be the D (6 bases). The germline gives CDR1 SGDLS, CDR2 YYNGEE. This CDR3 is built from 15 residues. The CDR3 spells CASSLGAGVFNEQFF. The CDR3, as DNA: TGCGCCAGCAGCTTGGGGGCAGGGGTCTTTAATGAGCAGTTCTTC.

This clonotype was seen once. J is TRBJ1-4 and V is TRBV9, with D perhaps TRBD1 (5 bases). The V and J ends lost 5 bases and 4 bases respectively, with 15 bases between them. The CDR3 loop spans 15 amino acids. Germline V gene data show CDR1 as SGDLS and CDR2 as YYNGEE. The CDR3 protein is CASSDWGQGNEKLFF. The CDR3 region has the DNA TGTGCCAGCAGTGACTGGGGCCAGGGTAATGAAAAACTGTTTTTT.

V usage is TRBV2 and J usage is TRBJ1-2; possible D gene TRBD1, 5 bases. CDR1 and CDR2 (germline): SNHLY, FYNNEI. The CDR3 spans 13 residues. Trimming stripped 3 bases from V and 5 bases from J, with 10 bases between. CDR3 sequence reads: CASSDRARYGYTF. CDR3 nucleotides: TGTGCCAGCAGTGACAGGGCGCGATATGGCTACACCTTC. Complete variable domain (other parts from reference TRBV2 and TRBJ1-2): EPEVTQTPSHQVTQMGQEVILRCVPISNHLYFYWYRQILGQKVEFLVSFYNNEISEKSEIFDDQFSVERPDGSNFTLKIRSTKLEDSAMYFCASSDRARYGYTFGSGTRLTVV.